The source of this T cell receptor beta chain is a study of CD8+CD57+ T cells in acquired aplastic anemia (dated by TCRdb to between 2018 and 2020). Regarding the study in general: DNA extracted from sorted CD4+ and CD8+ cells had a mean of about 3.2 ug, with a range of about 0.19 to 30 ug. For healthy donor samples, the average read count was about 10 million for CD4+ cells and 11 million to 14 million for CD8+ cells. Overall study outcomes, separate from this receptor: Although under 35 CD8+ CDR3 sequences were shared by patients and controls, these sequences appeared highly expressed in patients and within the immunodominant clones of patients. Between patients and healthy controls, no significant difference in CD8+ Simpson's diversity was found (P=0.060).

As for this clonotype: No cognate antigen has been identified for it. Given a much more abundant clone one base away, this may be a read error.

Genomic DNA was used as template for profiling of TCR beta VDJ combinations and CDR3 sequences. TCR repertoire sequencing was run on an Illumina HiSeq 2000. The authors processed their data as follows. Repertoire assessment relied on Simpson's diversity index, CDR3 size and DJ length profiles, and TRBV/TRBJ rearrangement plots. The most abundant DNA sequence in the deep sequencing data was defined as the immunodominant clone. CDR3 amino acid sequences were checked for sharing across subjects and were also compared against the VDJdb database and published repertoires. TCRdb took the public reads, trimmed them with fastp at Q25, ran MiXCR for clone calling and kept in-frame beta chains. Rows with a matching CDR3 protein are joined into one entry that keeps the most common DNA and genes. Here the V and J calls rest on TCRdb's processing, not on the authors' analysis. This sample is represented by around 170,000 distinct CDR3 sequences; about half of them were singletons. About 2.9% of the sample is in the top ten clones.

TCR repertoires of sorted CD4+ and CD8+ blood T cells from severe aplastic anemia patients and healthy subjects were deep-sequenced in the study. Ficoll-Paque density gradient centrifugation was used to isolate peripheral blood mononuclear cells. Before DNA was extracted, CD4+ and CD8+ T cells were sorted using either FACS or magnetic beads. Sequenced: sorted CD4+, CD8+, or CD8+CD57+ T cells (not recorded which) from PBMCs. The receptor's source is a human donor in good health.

The CDR3 region reads CASSYRAGPSFYEQYF. The DNA sequence follows: TGTGCCAGCAGTTACCGGGCGGGACCCAGCTTCTACGAGCAGTACTTC. Recombination linked TRBV6-5 to TRBJ2-7; the D region possibly corresponds to TRBD2 (6 bases align). The germline V gene sets CDR1 to MNHEY and CDR2 to SVGAGI. Cut back by 2 bases and 3 bases, the V and J ends lie 17 bases apart. The CDR3 runs 16 residues from the cysteine to the phenylalanine. Only CDR3 DNA remains: 48 bases, in frame from the first base.